This TCR beta chain is drawn from a study of human T cells and chemical hapten exposure. Background on the study: For sensitization, 2% DPC was applied to a roughly 2 cm by roughly 2 cm patch of upper inner arm skin. Predominantly women, the patients had alopecia areata, totalis or universalis.

Time point reported: pre-sensitization, week 0. As to treatment: therapeutic diphenylcyclopropenone sensitization with weekly scalp DPC. V lost 6 bases and J lost 7, with 18 bases in between. This CDR3 spans 14 amino acids. Per germline, CDR1 SGHDN and CDR2 FVKESK. Findings and limits, study-wide: While controls formed fewer of them, expanded TCRs formed significantly more large CDR3 similarity clusters.

With respect to this clonotype: Its antigen is unidentified.

TCRdb re-derived calls from the RACE reads in MiXCR, one entry per CDR3 protein. The sample has 250,000 or so distinct CDR3 sequences; about 7.7% are singletons. The chain links TRBV14 to TRBJ1-2, with D possibly TRBD1 on 5 matching bases. Sequencing was performed on whole blood, taken in connection with sensitization to the hapten diphenylcyclopropenone (DPC). The sequence was collected from a man in his late teens or twenties with alopecia areata. Some clones in this sample may be carry-over from other donors' samples. The CDR3 nucleotides are TGTGCCAGCAGTCTTCAGGGATGGAGCTCTGGCTACACCTTC. This encodes CASSLQGWSSGYTF.